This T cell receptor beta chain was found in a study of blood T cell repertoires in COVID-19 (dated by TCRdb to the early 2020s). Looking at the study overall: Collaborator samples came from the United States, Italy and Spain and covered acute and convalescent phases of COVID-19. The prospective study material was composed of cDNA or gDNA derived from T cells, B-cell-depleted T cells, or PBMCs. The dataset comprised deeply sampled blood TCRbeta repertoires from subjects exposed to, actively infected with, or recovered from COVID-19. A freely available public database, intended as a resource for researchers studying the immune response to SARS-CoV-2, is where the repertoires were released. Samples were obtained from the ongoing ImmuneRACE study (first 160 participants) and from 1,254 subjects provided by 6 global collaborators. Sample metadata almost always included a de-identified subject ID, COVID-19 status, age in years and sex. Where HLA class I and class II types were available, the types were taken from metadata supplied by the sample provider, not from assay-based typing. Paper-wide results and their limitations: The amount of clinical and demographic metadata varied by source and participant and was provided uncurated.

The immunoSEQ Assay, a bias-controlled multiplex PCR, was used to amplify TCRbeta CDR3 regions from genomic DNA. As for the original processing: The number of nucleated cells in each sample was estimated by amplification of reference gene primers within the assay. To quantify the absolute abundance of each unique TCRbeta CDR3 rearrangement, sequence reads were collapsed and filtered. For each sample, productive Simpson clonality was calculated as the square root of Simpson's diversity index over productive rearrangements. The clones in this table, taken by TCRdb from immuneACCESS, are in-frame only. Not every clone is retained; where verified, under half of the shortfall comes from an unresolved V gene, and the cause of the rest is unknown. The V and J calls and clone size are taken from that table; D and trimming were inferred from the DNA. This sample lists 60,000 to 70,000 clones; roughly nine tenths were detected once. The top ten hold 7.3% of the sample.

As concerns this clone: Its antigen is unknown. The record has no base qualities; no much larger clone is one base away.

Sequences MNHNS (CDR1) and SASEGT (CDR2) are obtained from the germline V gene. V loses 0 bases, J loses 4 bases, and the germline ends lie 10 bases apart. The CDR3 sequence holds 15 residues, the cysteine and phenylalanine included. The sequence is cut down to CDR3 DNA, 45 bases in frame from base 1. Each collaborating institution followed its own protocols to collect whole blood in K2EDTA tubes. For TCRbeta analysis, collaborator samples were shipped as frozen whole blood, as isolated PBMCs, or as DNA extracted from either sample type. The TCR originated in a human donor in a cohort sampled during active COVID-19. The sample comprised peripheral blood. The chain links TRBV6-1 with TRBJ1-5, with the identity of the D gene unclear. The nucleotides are TGTGCCAGCAGTGAAGCGTTGAGGGTAAATCAGCCCCAGCATTTT. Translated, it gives CASSEALRVNQPQHF.